This is a list of T cell receptor beta chains from one sample in a study of T cell repertoires in cytomegalovirus infection. MiXCR, run by TCRdb on the reads, gives a single entry per CDR3 protein. Of 150,000 to 200,000 distinct CDR3 sequences listed, roughly 28% are singletons. The source material was PBMCs. The receptors derive from a human donor in good health (CMV status not recorded). Some clones in this sample may be carry-over from other donors' samples. Both conserved end residues are part of each CDR3. A D gene is named only where the DNA matches it firmly. Clone size is not always given. Where it is, it says once, few, many or a class for expanded clones.

v_gene,j_gene,abundance,d_gene,CDR3nt,CDR3aa
TRBV29-1,TRBJ1-4,once,-,TGCAGCGTGGGGCTACAGGGCTCTAATGAAAAACTGTTTTTT,CSVGLQGSNEKLFF
TRBV12-3/TRBV12-4,TRBJ1-1,few,TRBD1,TGTGCCAGCAGTACGACAGGGGGATACACTGAAGCTTTCTTT,CASSTTGGYTEAFF
TRBV6-2/TRBV6-3,TRBJ2-1,-,TRBD1,TGTGCCAGCGATGGACAGGGTCCACTCACCTCCTCCTACAATGAGCAGTTCTTC,CASDGQGPLTSSYNEQFF
TRBV5-5,TRBJ1-4,-,-,TGTGCCAGCAGCTTGGCTGGGGACGGTGAAAAACTGTTTTTT,CASSLAGDGEKLFF
TRBV12-3/TRBV12-4,TRBJ2-1,few,-,TGTGCCAGCAGTTGGGGTCGAGGCTCCTACAATGAGCAGTTCTTC,CASSWGRGSYNEQFF
TRBV6-5,TRBJ1-1,-,-,TGTGCCAGCAGTTACCGGACAGTCGGGAACACTGAAGCTTTCTTT,CASSYRTVGNTEAFF
TRBV6-2/TRBV6-3,TRBJ2-3,-,TRBD1,TGTGCCAGCAGCCCACAGGGGACAGATACGCAGTATTTT,CASSPQGTDTQYF
TRBV7-2,TRBJ1-6,few,-,TGTGCCAGCAGCCCCGGCAGTTCTAATAATTCACCCCTCCACTTT,CASSPGSSNNSPLHF
TRBV6-2/TRBV6-3,TRBJ2-1,many,TRBD1,TGTGCCAGCAGTTACATGGGACAGGGTACCAGAGACCCGAACAATGAGCAGTTCTTC,CASSYMGQGTRDPNNEQFF
TRBV7-7,TRBJ1-1,-,-,TGTGCCTTGAAGGCGGACACTGAAGCTTTCTTT,CALKADTEAFF
TRBV7-9,TRBJ1-2,many,TRBD1,TGTGCCAGCAGCTTTGGACAGGGATCGGATGGCTACACCTTC,CASSFGQGSDGYTF
TRBV5-3,TRBJ2-2,-,TRBD1,TGTGCCAGCAGTACGGGACAGGGGGAAGCCGGGGAGCTGTTTTTT,CASSTGQGEAGELFF